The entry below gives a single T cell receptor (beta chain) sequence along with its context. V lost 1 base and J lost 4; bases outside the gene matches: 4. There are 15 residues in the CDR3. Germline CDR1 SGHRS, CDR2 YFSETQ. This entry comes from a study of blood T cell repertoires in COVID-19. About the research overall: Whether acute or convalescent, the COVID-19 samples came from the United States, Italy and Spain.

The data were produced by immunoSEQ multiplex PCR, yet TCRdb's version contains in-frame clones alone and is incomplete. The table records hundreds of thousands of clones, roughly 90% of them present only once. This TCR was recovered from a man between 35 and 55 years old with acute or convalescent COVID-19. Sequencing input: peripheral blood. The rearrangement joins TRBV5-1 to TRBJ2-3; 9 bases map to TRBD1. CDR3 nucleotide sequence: TGCGCCAGCAGCTTGAGACAGGGGGACCCAGATACGCAGTATTTT. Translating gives CASSLRQGDPDTQYF.